The T cell receptor beta chain described here comes from a study of T-cell memory formation after mild COVID-19. For the study at large: TCR clustering was largely donor specific.

Study-wide results and limits: Contracting clones from day 15 to 85 had balanced CD4/CD8; later expanders favoured CD4+. Clones which contracted sat mainly in CM and EM if CD4+, and in EMRA if CD8+. SARS-CoV-2 specificity was not confirmed for second-wave clones peaking on day 37.

This clonotype has only a few counts. What it binds is unknown. The CDR3 has 14 residues. Germline trimming cut 6 bases from V and 5 bases from J; bases unmatched to any gene: 7. Germline V gives CDR1 MNHEY, CDR2 SVGAGI. TCRdb fed the 5' RACE reads into MiXCR, producing one record per CDR3 protein. The table has a few hundred thousand distinct CDR3 sequences, around 15% seen once; the top ten hold roughly 20%. The chain uses TRBV6-5 and TRBJ2-3; 8 bases line up with TRBD2. The material sequenced was PBMCs or a T cell subset sorted from them (not recorded which). This receptor was taken from a man between 18 and 29 years old who had mild COVID-19 (a few samples of this study predate the infection). Cell type and time point are not known. The CDR3 DNA is TGTGCCAGCAGACCGGGGGGGCCGAAAGATACGCAGTATTTT. The encoded protein is CASRPGGPKDTQYF.